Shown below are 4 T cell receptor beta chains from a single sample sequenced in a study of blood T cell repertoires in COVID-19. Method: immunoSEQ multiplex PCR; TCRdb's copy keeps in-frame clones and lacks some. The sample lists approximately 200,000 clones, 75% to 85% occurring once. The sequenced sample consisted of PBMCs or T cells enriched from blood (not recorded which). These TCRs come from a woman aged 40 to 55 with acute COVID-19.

CDR3 region: CASGDRAGNEKLFF. In nucleotides, the CDR3 is TGTGCCAGTGGGGACAGGGCCGGGAATGAAAAACTGTTTTTT. The chain recombines TRBV19 with TRBJ1-4; TRBD1 matches at 9 bases. After removal of 8 bases from V and 5 bases from J, the junction contained 6 bases not matched to a gene. Germline CDR1 reads LNHDA; CDR2 reads SQIVND (reference sequence). This CDR3 has 14 amino acids.

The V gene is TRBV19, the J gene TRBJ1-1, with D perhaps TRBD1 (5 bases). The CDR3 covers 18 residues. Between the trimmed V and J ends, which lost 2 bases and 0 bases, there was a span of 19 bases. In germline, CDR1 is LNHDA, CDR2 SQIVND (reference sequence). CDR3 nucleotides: TGTGCCAGTAGTATATGGGGGAGCGGTGGAGGGATGAACACTGAAGCTTTCTTT. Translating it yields CASSIWGSGGGMNTEAFF.

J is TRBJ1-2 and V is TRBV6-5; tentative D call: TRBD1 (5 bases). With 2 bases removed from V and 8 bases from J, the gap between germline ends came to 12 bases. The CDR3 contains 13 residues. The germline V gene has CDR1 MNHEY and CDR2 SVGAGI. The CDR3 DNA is TGTGCCAGCAGTTACGTAAGGGGAGGCGGCTACACCTTC. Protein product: CASSYVRGGGYTF.

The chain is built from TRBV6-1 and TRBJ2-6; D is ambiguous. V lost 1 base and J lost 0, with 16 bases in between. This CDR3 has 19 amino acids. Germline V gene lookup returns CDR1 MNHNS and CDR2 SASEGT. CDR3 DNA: TGTGCCAGCAGTGAAGTATGGGCAGGCCAGTACTCTGGGGCCAACGTCCTGACTTTC. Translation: CASSEVWAGQYSGANVLTF.